This TCR beta chain derives from a study of hypomethylating agent response in myelodysplastic syndrome. As handled by the study authors: VDJdb flagged approximately 1.8% of about 180,000 unique clonotypes as previously reported viral-epitope-specific. The table came from immunoSEQ multiplex PCR; TCRdb's copy has only in-frame clones and leaves some out. D and trimming come from the DNA, and the V and J calls and clone size come from that table. The profile shows approximately 5,500 clones, around four fifths of them singletons. Germline V gene data show CDR1 as LNHDA and CDR2 as SQIVND (reference sequence). The CDR3 runs to 14 residues. With 4 bases removed from V and 2 bases from J, the gap between germline ends came to 12 bases. Study conclusions and caveats: Analysis covered a small cohort of just approximately 12 patients.

As concerns this clone: Its matching antigen is unknown.

This rearrangement joins TRBV19 to TRBJ2-7; D might be TRBD2 (6 bases). Sequenced material: bone marrow, taken before or after starting hypomethylating agent treatment for myelodysplastic syndrome (not recorded which). The origin of this receptor is a human donor with myelodysplastic syndrome. The CDR3 sequence is CASSRGGSPYEQYF. CDR3 DNA sequence: TGTGCCAGTAGTAGAGGAGGGAGTCCCTACGAGCAGTACTTC.